What follows are 3 T cell receptor beta chains derived from one specimen sequenced in a study of cytomegalovirus exposure and HLA in healthy donors. PCR amplification relied on 60 Vbeta primers (plus 13 Jbeta primers). Using immunoSEQ multiplex PCR, the repertoire was profiled, and TCRdb retains in-frame clones only, with some absent. Of approximately 110,000 clones in the sample, about 83% were seen once. The source material was PBMCs. The receptors originated from a female donor in good health and CMV-seropositive.

The CDR3 here is CASSSTGTGSPYEQYF. CDR3 sequence (DNA): TGTGCCAGCAGTTCAACCGGGACAGGGAGCCCCTACGAGCAGTACTTC. The chain recombines TRBV27 with TRBJ2-7; 9 bases are a match to TRBD1. The germline V gene has CDR1 MNHEY and CDR2 SMNVEV (reference sequence). Trimming cost V 4 bases and J 2 bases; bases outside gene matches: 9. The CDR3 is made up of 16 amino acids.

This clone was seen only a few times. This chain links TRBV5-4 with TRBJ2-2; D perhaps matches TRBD1 (6 bases). The germline gives CDR1 SGHNT, CDR2 YYREEE (reference sequence). Deletions cut 4 bases from V and 4 bases from J, with 11 bases between. CDR3 length: 14 amino acids. DNA of the CDR3: TGTGCCAGCAGCGCGGACAGTACCACCGGGGAGCTGTTTTTT. Its protein product is CASSADSTTGELFF.

This chain joins TRBV6-1 and TRBJ1-2; D is unresolved. V shed 3 bases and J shed 2 bases, with 19 bases lying between them. This CDR3 is built from 17 residues. Germline loops: CDR1 MNHNS, CDR2 SASEGT. CDR3 sequence: CASSDPGWGGSNYGYTF. CDR3 coding DNA: TGTGCCAGCAGTGACCCTGGCTGGGGAGGCAGCAACTATGGCTACACCTTC.